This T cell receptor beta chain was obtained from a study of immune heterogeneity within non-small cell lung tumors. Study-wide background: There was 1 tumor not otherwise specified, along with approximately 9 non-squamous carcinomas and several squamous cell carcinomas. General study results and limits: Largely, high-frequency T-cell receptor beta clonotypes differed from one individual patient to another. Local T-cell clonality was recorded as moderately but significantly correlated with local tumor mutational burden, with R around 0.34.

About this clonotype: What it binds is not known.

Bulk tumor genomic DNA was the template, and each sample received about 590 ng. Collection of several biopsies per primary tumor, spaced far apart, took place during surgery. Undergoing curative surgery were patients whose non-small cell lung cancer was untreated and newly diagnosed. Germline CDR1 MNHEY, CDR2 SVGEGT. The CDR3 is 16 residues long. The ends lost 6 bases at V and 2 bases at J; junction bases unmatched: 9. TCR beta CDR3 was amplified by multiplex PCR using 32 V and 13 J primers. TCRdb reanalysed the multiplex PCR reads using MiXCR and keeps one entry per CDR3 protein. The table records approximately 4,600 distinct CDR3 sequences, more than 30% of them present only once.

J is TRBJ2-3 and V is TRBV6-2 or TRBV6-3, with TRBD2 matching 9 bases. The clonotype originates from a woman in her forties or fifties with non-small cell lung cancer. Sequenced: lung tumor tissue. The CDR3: CASRPVGTSYTDTQYF. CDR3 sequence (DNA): TGTGCCAGCAGACCCGTAGGGACTAGCTACACAGATACGCAGTATTTT.